The present entry profiles one T cell receptor beta chain with its context. Its target is not known. Barcoded TCR alpha and TCR beta cDNA libraries with UMIs came from 5'RACE using constant-segment primers. In TCRdb, the 5' RACE reads were re-called with MiXCR into one record per CDR3 protein. The repertoire has about 110,000 distinct CDR3 sequences, about a sixth of them found once; the top ten carry 28%. V lost 1 base to trimming and J lost 4 bases, with 7 bases between them. The CDR3 runs to 13 residues. The germline CDR1 and CDR2 sequences are MGHRA and YSYEKL. This sample is drawn from a study of T-cell memory formation after mild COVID-19. General observations from the study: Pre-infection memory held some responding clones, suggesting pre-existing cross-reactive T cells responded. The study found contracting CD4+ clones mainly in CM and EM and contracting CD8+ clones in EMRA. Clones contracting day 15 to 85 were balanced CD4/CD8; later expanders leaned CD4+.

The sequence derives from an adult woman who had mild COVID-19 (a few samples of this study predate the infection). Cell type and time point are not known. The V and J genes are TRBV4-1 and TRBJ1-1; D is undetermined. What was sequenced was PBMCs or a T cell subset sorted from them (not recorded which). The CDR3 protein is CASSQVPSTEAFF. In DNA form, the CDR3 reads TGCGCCAGCAGCCAAGTCCCCTCCACTGAAGCTTTCTTT.